The 14 T cell receptor beta chains listed next were all sequenced from one sample in a study of CD8 T cells in Susac syndrome. RNA totalling roughly 0.45 to 1 ug underwent reverse transcription with random hexamers. Via MiXCR, TCRdb re-called the immunoSEQ multiplex PCR reads, giving one row per CDR3 protein. The profile covers some 100,000 distinct CDR3 sequences, with just under 95% appearing a single time and about 0.096% taken by the ten largest. Specimen: CD4+ T cells from PBMCs. The receptors derive from a human donor with multiple sclerosis.

This rearrangement joins TRBV5-1 to TRBJ2-7; 7 positions agree with TRBD2. V lost 4 bases and J lost 5; bases outside the gene matches: 9. This CDR3 comprises 14 residues. The germline CDR1 and CDR2 sequences are SGHRS and YFSETQ. Here the CDR3 DNA reads TGCGCCAGCAGCCAGCCTCAGCGGGGCCACGAGCAGTACTTC. This encodes CASSQPQRGHEQYF.

The chain links TRBV6-6 to TRBJ1-3, with D unclear. The CDR3 consists of 14 residues. V was clipped by 7 bases and J by 0 bases, with 10 bases between them. Germline CDR1 reads MNHNY; CDR2 reads SVGAGI (reference sequence). The CDR3 loop is CASTRENSGNTIYF. The CDR3 DNA sequence: TGTGCCAGCACCCGGGAGAACTCTGGAAACACCATATATTTT.

In its sample, this clonotype was seen a few times. The V and J genes are TRBV7-2 and TRBJ1-1; possible D gene TRBD1, 5 bases. Germline values: CDR1 SGHTA, CDR2 FQGNSA. V lost 5 bases, J lost 0 bases, and 13 bases lay in between. The CDR3 loop spans 15 amino acids. The CDR3 DNA follows: TGTGCCAGCAGCCCGGGGCCAGTCATGAACACTGAAGCTTTCTTT. It is translated as CASSPGPVMNTEAFF.

V gene TRBV5-1 combines with J gene TRBJ2-2; tentative D call: TRBD1 (5 bases). Trimming left V 0 bases short and J 2 bases short, with 8 bases between. The CDR3 has 15 amino acids. Per the germline V gene, CDR1 is SGHRS and CDR2 is YFSETQ. CDR3 sequence: CASSLETANTGELFF. In DNA form, the CDR3 reads TGCGCCAGCAGCTTGGAGACAGCCAACACCGGGGAGCTGTTTTTT.

This clonotype was detected only once. The chain couples TRBV12-3 or TRBV12-4 to TRBJ2-6; TRBD2 agrees at 9 bases. The J segment lost 2 bases and the V segment lost 1 base, leaving 3 bases of the junction unmatched. The length of the CDR3 is 17 residues. The CDR3: CASSLEAGGTGANVLTF. The CDR3 DNA reads as TGTGCCAGCAGTTTAGAGGCGGGGGGGACTGGGGCCAACGTCCTGACTTTC.

V is TRBV7-9 and J is TRBJ1-1; D is unresolved. The CDR3 length is 14 residues. The V end was cut by 5 bases, the J end by 1 base, with 11 bases between. Looked up from germline, CDR1 is SEHNR and CDR2 is FQNEAQ (reference sequence). CDR3 nucleotides: TGTGCCAGCAGCCCCCACCTTAAGAACACTGAAGCTTTCTTT. Translation: CASSPHLKNTEAFF. The full variable domain, with the rest looked up from reference TRBV7-9 and TRBJ1-1, is DTGVSQNPRHKITKRGQNVTFRCDPISEHNRLYWYRQTLGQGPEFLTYFQNEAQLEKSRLLSDRFSAERPKGSFSTLEIQRTEQGDSAMYLCASSPHLKNTEAFFGQGTRLTVV.

J is TRBJ1-4 and V is TRBV7-9; no definite D call. The V end lost 5 bases, the J end lost 2 bases, and 3 bases lay between the germline ends. This CDR3 comprises 12 residues. Germline values: CDR1 SEHNR, CDR2 FQNEAQ (reference sequence). Here the CDR3 DNA reads TGTGCCAGCAGCGGGACTAATGAAAAACTGTTTTTT. Encoded protein: CASSGTNEKLFF.

V gene TRBV20-1 combines with J gene TRBJ1-6; tentative D call: TRBD1 (5 bases). The CDR3 is made up of 14 amino acids. The ends were cut back, 4 bases at V and 6 bases at J, with 13 bases in the middle. Germline V CDR1 and CDR2: DFQATT, SNEGSKA (reference sequence). The CDR3 nucleotides are TGCAGTGCTATAGGGGACGGCCCTAATTCACCCCTCCACTTT. Amino acid sequence: CSAIGDGPNSPLHF.

The chain combines TRBV12-3 or TRBV12-4 with TRBJ2-3; D remains ambiguous. Trimming pared 3 bases from V and 2 bases from J, leaving 6 bases between. CDR3 length equals 13 residues. The CDR3 nucleotides read TGTGCCAGCAGTTTTGGCTCCACAGATACGCAGTATTTT. It encodes CASSFGSTDTQYF.

The rearrangement uses TRBV29-1 and TRBJ1-1, with TRBD1 matching over 9 bases. This CDR3 region has 15 residues. The ends lost 6 bases at V and 6 bases at J; junction bases unmatched: 14. CDR1 is SQVTM, CDR2 ANQGSEA, per germline. CDR3 sequence (DNA): TGCAGCGTGCCGGGGGGGACAGGGCTCTTGGCTGAAGCTTTCTTT. Translation gives CSVPGGTGLLAEAFF.

The chain joins TRBV11-2 to TRBJ2-7; D gene uncertain. With 1 base removed from V and 3 bases from J, the gap between germline ends came to 10 bases. The CDR3 covers 14 residues. Looked up from germline, CDR1 is SGHAT and CDR2 is FQNNGV. CDR3 sequence (DNA): TGTGCCAGCAGCTTAGGTGGCGCCTTCTACGAGCAGTACTTC. Translated, it gives CASSLGGAFYEQYF.

The CDR3 coding sequence is TGTGCCAGCTCAACCGGGACAGGGGGAAACACCATATATTTT. Protein: CASSTGTGGNTIYF. J is TRBJ1-3 and V is TRBV18; 9 bases are shared with TRBD1. J gave up 4 bases and V 5 bases, and 3 bases lay outside the gene matches. The CDR3 runs 14 residues. The germline V gene encodes CDR1 KGHSH and CDR2 LQKENI.

The chain combines TRBV7-3 with TRBJ2-4; TRBD2 is a possible D gene (6 bases). The CDR3 has 14 residues. The V gene lost 3 bases and the J gene lost 10 bases, with 16 bases spanning the gap. The germline gives CDR1 SGHTA, CDR2 FQGTGA. In DNA, the CDR3 is TGTGCCAGCAGCTTGGATAGGCCTGGGGGGATTCAGTACTTC. Its protein is CASSLDRPGGIQYF.

The CDR3 spells CASNIRGAFQNQPQHF. The CDR3 coding sequence is TGTGCCAGCAACATCCGGGGGGCCTTCCAAAATCAGCCCCAGCATTTT. This chain connects TRBV28 to TRBJ1-5; the D gene is possibly TRBD1 (6 bases). V was shortened by 7 bases and J by 4 bases, with 20 bases between the two germline ends. The CDR3 spans 16 residues. Germline values: CDR1 MDHEN, CDR2 SYDVKM.